Following are 14 T cell receptor beta chains from one sample sequenced in a study of post-analysis software for immune sequencing data. General study findings and limits: Patients showed TRBV5-6, TRBV5-1 and TRBV20-1 among several TRBV segments more frequent than in controls.

No antigen has been assigned to these receptors. Unique molecular identifiers were carried by the TCR beta cDNA libraries. A single record per CDR3 protein comes from TCRdb applying MiXCR to the PCR reads. The sample lists almost 700,000 distinct CDR3 sequences, 55% to 60% occurring once. Sequencing input: blood. All receptors derive from a girl aged 2 to 9 with multiple sclerosis.

This clonotype has ten or more counts. A junction end diverges from the germline sequence, so it may reflect a read error. The chain carries TRBV7-9 and TRBJ2-7; D remains ambiguous. Germline loops: CDR1 SEHNR, CDR2 FQNEAQ (reference sequence). This CDR3 is built from 12 residues. Written as DNA, the CDR3 is TGTGCCAGCAGTTTAGTCTCCTACGAGCAGTACTTC. This sequence encodes CASSLVSYEQYF.

V and J are TRBV24-1 and TRBJ1-2; D remains ambiguous. The CDR3 runs 12 residues. Germline V gives CDR1 KGHDR, CDR2 SFDVKD. V gave up 4 bases and J gave up 5 bases, with 7 bases separating them. CDR3 protein: CATSDEGYGYTF. The DNA of the CDR3 is TGTGCCACCAGTGACGAAGGGTATGGCTACACCTTC.

The gene calls are TRBV29-1 and TRBJ2-7; the match to TRBD2 covers 10 bases. The DNA end is more similar to TRBJ2-1, so the J call may be wrong. CDR1 is SQVTM, CDR2 ANQGSEA, per germline. This CDR3 has 17 residues. CDR3 loop: CSALLTGQLAGRDEQFF. The CDR3 DNA reads as TGCAGCGCCCTGCTGACAGGGCAACTAGCGGGACGGGATGAGCAGTTCTTC.

This chain joins TRBV20-1 and TRBJ2-3, with a tentative D call TRBD1 (5 bases). The V gene lost 0 bases and the J gene lost 2 bases, with 12 bases spanning the gap. The length of the CDR3 is 15 residues. Germline CDR1 DFQATT, CDR2 SNEGSKA (reference sequence). The CDR3 spells CSARDRQGNTDTQYF. In DNA form, the CDR3 reads TGCAGTGCTAGAGATCGGCAGGGAAACACAGATACGCAGTATTTT.

The rearrangement links TRBV20-1 to TRBJ2-3; D remains ambiguous. The CDR3 covers 14 residues. Per the germline V gene, CDR1 is DFQATT and CDR2 is SNEGSKA (reference sequence). The V end was cut by 3 bases, the J end by 0 bases, with 10 bases between. The CDR3: CSASMRISTDTQYF. CDR3 in DNA: TGCAGTGCTAGTATGCGGATCAGCACAGATACGCAGTATTTT.

V usage is TRBV20-1 and J usage is TRBJ2-3; D is undetermined. Germline V CDR1 and CDR2: DFQATT, SNEGSKA (reference sequence). V was shortened by 1 base and J by 0 bases, with 11 bases between the two germline ends. This CDR3 contains 15 residues. The CDR3 region has the DNA TGCAGTGCTAGAGTCATTGACGGTAGCACAGATACGCAGTATTTT. Its translation is CSARVIDGSTDTQYF.

This sequence joins TRBV9 and TRBJ2-1, with a tentative D call TRBD2 (5 bases). Deletions cut 1 base from V and 12 bases from J, with 11 bases between. From germline, CDR1 is SGDLS and CDR2 YYNGEE. The length of the CDR3 is 12 residues. This CDR3 is CASSVSRERQFF. DNA for the CDR3: TGTGCCAGCAGCGTATCGAGGGAGCGGCAGTTCTTC.

This rearrangement joins TRBV4-2 to TRBJ1-1; 7 positions match TRBD1. Looked up from germline, CDR1 is LGHNA and CDR2 is YNFKEQ. With V trimmed by 4 bases and J by 1 base, 9 bases remained unmatched. The CDR3 has 16 residues. The CDR3 is CASSLGTGVGNTEAFF. The CDR3 bases are TGTGCCAGCAGCCTTGGAACAGGGGTGGGGAACACTGAAGCTTTCTTT.

The J gene is TRBJ2-7, the V gene TRBV12-3 or TRBV12-4; 8 bases line up with TRBD1. J gave up 5 bases and V 5 bases, and 5 bases lay outside the gene matches. This CDR3 is built from 13 residues. Here the CDR3 DNA reads TGTGCCAGCAGTCTCGGACAGGGCCACGAGCAGTACTTC. Translating gives CASSLGQGHEQYF.

The CDR3 bases are TGTGCCAGCAGCGCGTTGGGAGGGAGAGCCAACACCGGGGAGCTGTTTTTT. Encoded protein: CASSALGGRANTGELFF. This chain joins TRBV9 and TRBJ2-2; the match to TRBD2 covers 7 bases. After removal of 3 bases from V and 2 bases from J, the junction contained 10 bases not matched to a gene. The CDR3 loop spans 17 amino acids. Germline V gene data show CDR1 as SGDLS and CDR2 as YYNGEE.

V gene TRBV25-1 combines with J gene TRBJ1-5; D not certain. V was clipped by 2 bases and J by 6 bases, with 14 bases between them. The CDR3 is 15 residues long. Germline CDR1 MGHDK, CDR2 SYGVNS. DNA for the CDR3: TGTGCCAGCAGTGAAAATTCGGTGGGTTTTCAGCCCCAGCATTTT. This encodes CASSENSVGFQPQHF.

V usage is TRBV6-5 and J usage is TRBJ2-6, with D possibly being TRBD1 (5 bases). V was trimmed by 0 bases and J by 4 bases, leaving 10 bases between them. Germline CDR1 reads MNHEY; CDR2 reads SVGAGI. This CDR3 is built from 16 residues. CDR3 DNA sequence: TGTGCCAGCAGTTACTCGACCAGGGTCGGGGCCAACGTCCTGACTTTC. This gives the protein CASSYSTRVGANVLTF.

V usage is TRBV10-3 and J usage is TRBJ2-5; possibly TRBD1 for D (5 bases). The V end lost 6 bases, the J end lost 5 bases, and 10 bases lay between the germline ends. Germline CDR1 ENHRY, CDR2 SYGVKD. The CDR3 totals 12 residues. CDR3 nucleotides: TGTGCCATCAGGGGGCTGACGGAGACCCAGTACTTC. Its protein product is CAIRGLTETQYF.

The rearrangement joins TRBV6-5 to TRBJ1-2; D remains unclear. In germline, CDR1 is MNHEY, CDR2 SVGAGI. The CDR3 has 15 residues. Trimming removed 0 bases from V and 1 base from J, with 9 bases in between. In DNA form, the CDR3 reads TGTGCCAGCAGTTACTCGATTGAGGGTAACTATGGCTACACCTTC. Amino acids: CASSYSIEGNYGYTF.